The clone carrying this TCR beta chain occurred many times. The antigen remains unidentified. This entry is derived from a study of T cell repertoires in cytomegalovirus infection. Study-wide results and caveats: Carriers of CMV plus the relevant HLA were identified by cumulative public TCR beta family frequency.

The V and J ends lost 2 bases and 0 bases respectively, with 8 bases between them. The CDR3 is 15 residues long. Germline loops: CDR1 SGHVS, CDR2 FNYEAQ. TCRdb ran MiXCR on the reads and lists one entry per CDR3 protein. The sample consists of fewer than 900,000 distinct CDR3 sequences, under 35% of them appearing once. The sequence derives from a human donor in good health (CMV status not recorded). Some clones in this sample may be carry-over from other donors' samples. Sequencing used cultured CD8+ T cells from PBMCs, obtained from culture after CMV antigen stimulation. The chain carries TRBV7-6 and TRBJ2-1; D gene ambiguous. In DNA form, the CDR3 reads TGTGCCAGCAGCTTAAACTTGTACTCCTACAATGAGCAGTTCTTC. Translation: CASSLNLYSYNEQFF.